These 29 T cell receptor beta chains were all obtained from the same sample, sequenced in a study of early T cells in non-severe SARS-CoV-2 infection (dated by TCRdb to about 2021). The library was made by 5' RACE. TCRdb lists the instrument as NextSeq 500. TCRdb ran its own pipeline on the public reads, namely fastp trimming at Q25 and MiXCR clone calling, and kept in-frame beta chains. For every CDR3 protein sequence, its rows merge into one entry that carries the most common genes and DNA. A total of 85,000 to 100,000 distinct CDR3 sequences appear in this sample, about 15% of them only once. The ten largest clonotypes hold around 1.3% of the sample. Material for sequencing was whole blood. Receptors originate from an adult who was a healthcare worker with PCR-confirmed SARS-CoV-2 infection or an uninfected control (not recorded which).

The CDR3 sequence is CASSLGPNYGYTF. CDR3 in DNA: TGTGCCAGCAGTTTGGGACCGAACTATGGCTACACCTTC. The gene calls are TRBV28 and TRBJ1-2; tentative D call: TRBD1 (5 bases). CDR3 length: 13 amino acids. The germline V gene encodes CDR1 MDHEN and CDR2 SYDVKM. Trimming stripped 3 bases from V and 2 bases from J, with 7 bases between.

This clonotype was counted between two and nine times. CDR3 nucleotides: TGTGCCAGCAGCTTAGGCCTAGCGGGGGGCACCTACGAGCAGTACTTC. It specifies CASSLGLAGGTYEQYF. The chain couples TRBV7-2 to TRBJ2-7; 11 bases map to TRBD2. Germline CDR1 SGHTA, CDR2 FQGNSA. The CDR3 extends over 16 amino acids. The J segment lost 2 bases and the V segment lost 1 base, leaving 4 bases of the junction unmatched.

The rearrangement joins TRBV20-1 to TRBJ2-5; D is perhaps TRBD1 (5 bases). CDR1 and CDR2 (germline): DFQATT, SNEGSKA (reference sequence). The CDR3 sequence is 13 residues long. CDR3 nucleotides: TGCAGCGCCTACGACAGATTACAAGAGACCCAGTACTTC. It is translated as CSAYDRLQETQYF.

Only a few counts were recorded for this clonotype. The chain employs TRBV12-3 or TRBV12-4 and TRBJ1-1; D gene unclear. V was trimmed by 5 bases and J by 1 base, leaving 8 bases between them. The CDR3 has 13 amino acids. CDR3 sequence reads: CASSVRPNTEAFF. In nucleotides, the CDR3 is TGTGCCAGCAGTGTACGACCGAACACTGAAGCTTTCTTT.

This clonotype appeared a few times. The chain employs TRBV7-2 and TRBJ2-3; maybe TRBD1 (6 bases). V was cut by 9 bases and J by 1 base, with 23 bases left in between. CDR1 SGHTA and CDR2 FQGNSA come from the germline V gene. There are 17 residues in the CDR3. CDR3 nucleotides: TGTGCCAGTTACACCTGGGGCAGACAGGAGGGCACAGATACGCAGTATTTT. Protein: CASYTWGRQEGTDTQYF.

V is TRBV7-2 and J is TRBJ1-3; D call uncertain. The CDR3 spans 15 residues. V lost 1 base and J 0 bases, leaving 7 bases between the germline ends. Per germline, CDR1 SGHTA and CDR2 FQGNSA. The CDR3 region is CASSLEALSGNTIYF. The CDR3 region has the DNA TGTGCCAGCAGCTTAGAGGCCCTCTCTGGAAACACCATATATTTT.

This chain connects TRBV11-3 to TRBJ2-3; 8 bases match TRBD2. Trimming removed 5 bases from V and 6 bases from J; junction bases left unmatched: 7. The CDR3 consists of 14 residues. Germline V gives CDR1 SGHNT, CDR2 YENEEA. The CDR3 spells CASSQAGVRDTQYF. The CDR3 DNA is TGTGCCAGCAGCCAAGCGGGGGTTAGGGATACGCAGTATTTT. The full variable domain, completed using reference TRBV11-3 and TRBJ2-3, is EAGVVQSPRYKIIEKKQPVAFWCNPISGHNTLYWYLQNLGQGPELLIRYENEEAVDDSQLPKDRFSAERLKGVDSTLKIQPAELGDSAVYLCASSQAGVRDTQYFGPGTRLTVL.

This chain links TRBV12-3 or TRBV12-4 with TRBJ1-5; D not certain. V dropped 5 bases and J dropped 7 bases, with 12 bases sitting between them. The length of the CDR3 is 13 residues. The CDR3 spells CASSLYLRQPQHF. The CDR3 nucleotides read TGTGCCAGCAGTCTGTACCTCAGGCAGCCCCAGCATTTT.

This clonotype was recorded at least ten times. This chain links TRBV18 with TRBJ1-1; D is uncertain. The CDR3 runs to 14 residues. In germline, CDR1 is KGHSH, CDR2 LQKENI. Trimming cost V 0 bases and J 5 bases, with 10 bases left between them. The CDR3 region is CASSPPVGRTEAFF. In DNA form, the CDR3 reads TGTGCCAGCTCACCACCGGTAGGGAGGACTGAAGCTTTCTTT.

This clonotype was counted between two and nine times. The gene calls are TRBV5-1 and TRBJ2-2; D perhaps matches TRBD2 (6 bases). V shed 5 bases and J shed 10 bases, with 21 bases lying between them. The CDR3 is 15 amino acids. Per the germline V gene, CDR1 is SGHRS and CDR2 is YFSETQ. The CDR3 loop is CASSRYELAAAELFF. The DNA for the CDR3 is TGCGCCAGCAGTCGATATGAATTAGCGGCGGCGGAGCTGTTTTTT.

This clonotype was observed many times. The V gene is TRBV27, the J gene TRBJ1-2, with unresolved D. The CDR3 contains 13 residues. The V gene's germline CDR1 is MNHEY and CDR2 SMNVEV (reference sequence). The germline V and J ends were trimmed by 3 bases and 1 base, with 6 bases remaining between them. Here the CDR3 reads CASSFDFNYGYTF. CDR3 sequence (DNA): TGTGCCAGCAGTTTCGATTTTAACTATGGCTACACCTTC.

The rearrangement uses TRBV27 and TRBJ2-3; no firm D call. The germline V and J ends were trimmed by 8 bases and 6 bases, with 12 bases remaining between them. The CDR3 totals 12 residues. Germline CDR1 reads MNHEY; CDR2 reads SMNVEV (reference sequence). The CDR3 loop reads CASSPFGDTQYF. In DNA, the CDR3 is TGTGCCAGCTCCCCTTTCGGGGATACGCAGTATTTT.

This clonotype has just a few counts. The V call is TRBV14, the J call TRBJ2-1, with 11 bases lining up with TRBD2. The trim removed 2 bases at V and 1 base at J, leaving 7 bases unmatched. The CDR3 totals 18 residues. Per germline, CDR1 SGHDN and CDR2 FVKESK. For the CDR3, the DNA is TGTGCCAGCAGCCAAAGTACTAGCGGGAGTATGTCCTACAATGAGCAGTTCTTC. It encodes CASSQSTSGSMSYNEQFF.

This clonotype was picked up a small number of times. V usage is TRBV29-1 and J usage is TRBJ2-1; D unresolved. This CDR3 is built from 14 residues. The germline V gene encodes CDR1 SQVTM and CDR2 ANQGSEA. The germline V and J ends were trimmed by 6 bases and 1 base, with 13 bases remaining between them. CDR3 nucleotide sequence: TGCAGCGTCCTCTCCGGTAGTTCCTACAATGAGCAGTTCTTC. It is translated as CSVLSGSSYNEQFF.

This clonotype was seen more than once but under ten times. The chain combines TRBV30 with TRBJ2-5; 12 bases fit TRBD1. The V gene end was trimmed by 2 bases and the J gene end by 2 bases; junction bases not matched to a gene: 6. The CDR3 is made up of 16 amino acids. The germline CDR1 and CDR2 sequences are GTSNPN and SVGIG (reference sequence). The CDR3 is CAWSTGQGAPQETQYF. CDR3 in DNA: TGTGCCTGGAGTACGGGACAGGGGGCTCCGCAAGAGACCCAGTACTTC.

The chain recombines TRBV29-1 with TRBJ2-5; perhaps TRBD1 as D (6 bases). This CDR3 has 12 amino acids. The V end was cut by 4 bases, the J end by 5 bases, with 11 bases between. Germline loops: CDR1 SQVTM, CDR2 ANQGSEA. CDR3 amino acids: CSVGDTGETQYF. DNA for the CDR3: TGCAGCGTTGGGGACACGGGCGAGACCCAGTACTTC.

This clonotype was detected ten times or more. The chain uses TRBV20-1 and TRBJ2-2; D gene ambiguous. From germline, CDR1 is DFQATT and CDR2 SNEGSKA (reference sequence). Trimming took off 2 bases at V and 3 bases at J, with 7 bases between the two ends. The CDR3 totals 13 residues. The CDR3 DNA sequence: TGCAGTGCTAGAAATGGGGACACCGGGGAGCTGTTTTTT. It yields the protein CSARNGDTGELFF.

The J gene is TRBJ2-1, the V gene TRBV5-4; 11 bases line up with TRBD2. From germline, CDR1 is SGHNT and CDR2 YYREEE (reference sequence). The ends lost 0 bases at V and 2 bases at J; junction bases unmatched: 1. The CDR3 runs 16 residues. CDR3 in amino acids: CASSLGLAGTYNEQFF. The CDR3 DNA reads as TGTGCCAGCAGCTTGGGACTAGCGGGAACCTACAATGAGCAGTTCTTC.

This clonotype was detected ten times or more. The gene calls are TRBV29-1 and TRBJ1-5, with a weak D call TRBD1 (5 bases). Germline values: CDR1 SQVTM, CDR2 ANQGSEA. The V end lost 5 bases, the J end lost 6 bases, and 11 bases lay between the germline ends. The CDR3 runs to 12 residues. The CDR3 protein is CSVLGGGQPQHF. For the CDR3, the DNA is TGCAGCGTTCTTGGGGGGGGTCAGCCCCAGCATTTT.

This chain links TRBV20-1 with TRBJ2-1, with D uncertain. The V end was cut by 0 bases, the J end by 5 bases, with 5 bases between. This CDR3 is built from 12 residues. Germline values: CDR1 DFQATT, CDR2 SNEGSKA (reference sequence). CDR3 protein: CSARDGHNEQFF. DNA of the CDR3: TGCAGTGCTAGAGATGGCCACAATGAGCAGTTCTTC.

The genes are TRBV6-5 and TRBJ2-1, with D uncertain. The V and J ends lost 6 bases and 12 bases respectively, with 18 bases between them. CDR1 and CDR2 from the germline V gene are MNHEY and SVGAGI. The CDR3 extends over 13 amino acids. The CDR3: CASSPLPTSGQFF. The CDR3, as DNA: TGTGCCAGCAGCCCCCTTCCGACTTCAGGGCAGTTCTTC.

CDR3 sequence: CSASPGQAPSPLHF. CDR3 nucleotides: TGCAGTGCTAGTCCGGGGCAGGCTCCTTCACCCCTCCACTTT. J is TRBJ1-6 and V is TRBV20-1; D is possibly TRBD1 (5 bases). The CDR3 runs 14 residues. The V gene's germline CDR1 is DFQATT and CDR2 SNEGSKA (reference sequence). V lost 3 bases and J 9 bases, leaving 15 bases between the germline ends.

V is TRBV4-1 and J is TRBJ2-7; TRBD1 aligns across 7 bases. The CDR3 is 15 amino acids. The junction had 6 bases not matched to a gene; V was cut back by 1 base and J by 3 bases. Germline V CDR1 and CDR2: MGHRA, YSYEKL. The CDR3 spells CASSQGLTGIYEQYF. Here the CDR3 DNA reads TGCGCCAGCAGCCAAGGTCTGACAGGGATCTACGAGCAGTACTTC.

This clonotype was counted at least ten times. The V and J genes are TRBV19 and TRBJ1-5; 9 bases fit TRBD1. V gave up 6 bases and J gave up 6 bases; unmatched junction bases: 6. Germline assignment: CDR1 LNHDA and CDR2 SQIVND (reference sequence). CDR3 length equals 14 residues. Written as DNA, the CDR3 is TGTGCCAGTAGCTACAGGGGGCATGGTCAGCCCCAGCATTTT. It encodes CASSYRGHGQPQHF.

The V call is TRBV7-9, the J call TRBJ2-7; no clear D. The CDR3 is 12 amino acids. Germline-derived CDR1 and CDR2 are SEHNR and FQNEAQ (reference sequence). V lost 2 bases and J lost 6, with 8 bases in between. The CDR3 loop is CASSLPGTEQYF. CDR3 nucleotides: TGTGCCAGCAGCTTACCAGGAACCGAGCAGTACTTC.

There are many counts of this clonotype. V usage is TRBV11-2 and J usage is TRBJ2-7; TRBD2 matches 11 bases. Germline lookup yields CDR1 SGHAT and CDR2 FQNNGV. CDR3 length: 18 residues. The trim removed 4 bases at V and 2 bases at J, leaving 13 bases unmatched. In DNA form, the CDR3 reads TGTGCCAGCAGCTCCATTCACGCTAGCGGGGGGCCGGCCTACGAGCAGTACTTC. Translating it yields CASSSIHASGGPAYEQYF.

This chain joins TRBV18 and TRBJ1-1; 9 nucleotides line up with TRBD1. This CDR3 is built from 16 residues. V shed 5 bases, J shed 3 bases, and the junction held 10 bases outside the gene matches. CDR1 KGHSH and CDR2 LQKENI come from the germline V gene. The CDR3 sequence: CASSFLQGAGDTEAFF. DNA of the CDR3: TGTGCCAGCTCATTTCTACAGGGGGCAGGGGACACTGAAGCTTTCTTT.

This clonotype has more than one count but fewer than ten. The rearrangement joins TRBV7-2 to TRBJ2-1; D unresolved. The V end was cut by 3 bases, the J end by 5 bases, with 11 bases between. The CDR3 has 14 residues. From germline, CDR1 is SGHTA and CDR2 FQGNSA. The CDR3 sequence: CASSFTVGDNEQFF. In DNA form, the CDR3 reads TGTGCCAGCAGCTTTACAGTTGGGGACAATGAGCAGTTCTTC.

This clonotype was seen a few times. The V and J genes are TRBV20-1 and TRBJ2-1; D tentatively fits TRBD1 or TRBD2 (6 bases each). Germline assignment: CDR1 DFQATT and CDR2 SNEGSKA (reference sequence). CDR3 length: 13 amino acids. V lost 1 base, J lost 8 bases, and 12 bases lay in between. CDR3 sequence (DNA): TGCAGTGCTAGAGGGGGGGCGCTCGATGAGCAGTTCTTC. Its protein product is CSARGGALDEQFF.